The clone carrying this TCR beta chain was observed a single time. Its target is not known. Germline V gene data show CDR1 as SNHLY and CDR2 as FYNNEI. The CDR3 has 14 amino acids. V lost 2 bases and J lost 5, with 10 bases in between. The entry originates in a study of cytomegalovirus exposure and HLA in healthy donors. Whole-study context: Within an early data release were tens of millions of unique TCRs drawn from HLA-typed donors.

General study findings and limits: Researchers counted around 150 TCR beta chains as cytomegalovirus-associated. What a later analysis showed was that several of the most significant clusters appeared linked to common viral pathogens.

The PCR had 60 Vbeta and 13 Jbeta primers. Profiled with immunoSEQ multiplex PCR; TCRdb holds only in-frame clones, not every one. Of 140,000 to 150,000 clones in the sample, around 82% were seen once. The rearrangement links TRBV2 to TRBJ2-1; no clear D. The sequence was obtained from a woman under 30 in good health and CMV-seropositive. Sequencing input: PBMCs. The CDR3: CASSELSADNEQFF. The CDR3 DNA is TGTGCCAGCAGTGAACTATCTGCTGACAATGAGCAGTTCTTC. The variable domain in full, completed from reference TRBV2 and TRBJ2-1, reads EPEVTQTPSHQVTQMGQEVILRCVPISNHLYFYWYRQILGQKVEFLVSFYNNEISEKSEIFDDQFSVERPDGSNFTLKIRSTKLEDSAMYFCASSELSADNEQFFGPGTRLTVL.